The rows below give T cell receptor beta chains drawn from one sample of a study of cytomegalovirus exposure and HLA in healthy donors. Measured with immunoSEQ multiplex PCR; TCRdb has only the in-frame clones, and not every one. The sample has 55,000 to 65,000 clones, roughly nine tenths seen once. The sequencing sample was made of PBMCs. The source of these receptors is a man between 18 and 35 years old in good health and CMV-seronegative. The CDR3 runs from the conserved cysteine through the conserved F or W. The D gene is left open where the match is weak. Rows may omit the clone size; those that give it use once, few, many or a size class.

j_gene,d_gene,v_gene,abundance,CDR3aa,CDR3nt
TRBJ2-6,NA,TRBV28,once,CASSGRGAGANVLTF,TGTGCCAGCAGTGGAAGGGGTGCTGGGGCCAACGTCCTGACTTTC
TRBJ2-3,NA,TRBV5-1,NA,CASSLAGVRTDTQYF,TGCGCCAGCAGCTTGGCCGGGGTCCGCACAGATACGCAGTATTTT
TRBJ2-7,TRBD1,TRBV6-6,NA,CASSQEGTGPSEQYF,TGTGCCAGCAGCCAGGAGGGGACAGGCCCATCCGAGCAGTACTTC
TRBJ2-5,TRBD2,TRBV28,NA,CASSPTGAGGPKKTQYF,TGTGCCAGCAGTCCCACAGGGGCGGGAGGGCCGAAAAAGACCCAGTACTTC
TRBJ2-1,TRBD2,TRBV28,NA,CASRPGLAGVEQFF,TGTGCCAGCAGGCCGGGACTAGCGGGAGTTGAGCAGTTCTTC
TRBJ2-1,NA,TRBV4-1,once,CASTPHNEQFF,TGCGCCAGCACCCCTCACAATGAGCAGTTCTTC
TRBJ2-2,NA,TRBV6-5,NA,CASSYLQAGAGELFF,TGTGCCAGCAGTTATCTGCAAGCAGGGGCCGGGGAGCTGTTTTTT
TRBJ2-1,TRBD2,TRBV28,NA,CASSPGKRERYNEQFF,TGTGCCAGCAGTCCCGGAAAGCGGGAGAGATACAATGAGCAGTTCTTC
TRBJ2-7,NA,TRBV11-3,NA,CASSLNSYEQYF,TGTGCCAGCAGCTTAAACAGCTACGAGCAGTACTTC
TRBJ2-1,TRBD2,TRBV7-6,NA,CASSLVSSGSYNEQFF,TGTGCCAGCAGCTTAGTTTCTAGCGGGTCTTACAATGAGCAGTTCTTC
TRBJ2-2,TRBD2,TRBV5-4,NA,CASSLNAGGGPGELFF,TGTGCCAGCAGCTTGAACGCGGGAGGCGGGCCCGGGGAGCTGTTTTTT
TRBJ1-4,TRBD1,TRBV19,NA,CASSARRDRDNEKLFF,TGTGCCAGTAGCGCCCGCCGGGACAGAGATAATGAAAAACTGTTTTTT
TRBJ2-7,TRBD2,TRBV19,NA,CASSIDRGAGGSYEQYF,TGTGCCAGTAGTATAGATCGAGGGGCGGGAGGATCCTACGAGCAGTACTTC
TRBJ1-1,NA,TRBV2,NA,CASSEAMSRRSEAFF,TGTGCCAGCAGTGAAGCAATGAGTCGGAGAAGTGAAGCTTTCTTT
TRBJ2-1,TRBD2,TRBV25-1,NA,CASSDPPRAGGNEQFF,TGTGCCAGCAGTGATCCTCCGCGAGCGGGGGGGAATGAGCAGTTCTTC
TRBJ2-1,TRBD2,TRBV7-9,NA,CASSEQTSGLSSYNEQFF,TGTGCCAGCAGCGAACAAACTAGCGGCTTGAGCTCCTACAATGAGCAGTTCTTC
TRBJ2-7,TRBD1,TRBV4-3,NA,CASSQEGTGAKVYEQYF,TGCGCCAGCAGCCAAGAGGGGACAGGGGCTAAGGTCTACGAGCAGTACTTC
TRBJ2-2,NA,TRBV4-1,NA,CASSRSGGETGELFF,TGCGCCAGCAGCCGCTCCGGGGGAGAGACCGGGGAGCTGTTTTTT
TRBJ2-1,NA,TRBV2,NA,CASTSRNYNEQFF,TGTGCCAGCACTTCCAGGAACTACAATGAGCAGTTCTTC
TRBJ2-7,NA,TRBV19,few,CASSMTQDEQYF,TGTGCCAGTAGTATGACCCAGGACGAGCAGTACTTC
TRBJ2-1,NA,TRBV2,NA,CASSEAAGFSYNEQFF,TGTGCCAGCAGTGAAGCGGCGGGATTCTCCTACAATGAGCAGTTCTTC
TRBJ1-4,TRBD1,TRBV28,NA,CASSLKQGATNEKLFF,TGTGCCAGCAGTTTGAAGCAGGGGGCAACTAATGAAAAACTGTTTTTT